The next 4 T cell receptor beta chains were all read from a single sample in a study of cytomegalovirus exposure and HLA in healthy donors. The primer mix had 60 Vbeta and 13 Jbeta primers. Here immunoSEQ multiplex PCR was the method, and the copy in TCRdb shows in-frame clones only, minus some. The profile shows roughly 140,000 clones, roughly 80% of them singletons. The sequencing input was PBMCs. The receptors derive from a man aged 30 to 39 in good health and CMV-seropositive.

J is TRBJ2-2 and V is TRBV19; TRBD2 might be the D (5 bases). Trimming pared 5 bases from V and 5 bases from J, leaving 9 bases between. The CDR3 is made up of 13 amino acids. Looked up from germline, CDR1 is LNHDA and CDR2 is SQIVND (reference sequence). CDR3 bases: TGTGCCAGTAGTGCCACTAGTACCGGGGAGCTGTTTTTT. Translated: CASSATSTGELFF.

This clone appeared a single time. The chain joins TRBV5-8 to TRBJ1-4; D gene ambiguous. Between the trimmed V and J ends, which lost 0 bases and 0 bases, there was a span of 9 bases. The CDR3 runs 16 residues. Germline CDR1 is SGHTS and CDR2 is YDEGEE. For the CDR3, the DNA is TGTGCCAGCAGCTTGGCCCGCGGGGCAACTAATGAAAAACTGTTTTTT. Its translation is CASSLARGATNEKLFF.

This clone occurred once. The gene calls are TRBV5-4 and TRBJ1-2; 8 bases map to TRBD1. The CDR3 is 13 amino acids. Germline lookup yields CDR1 SGHNT and CDR2 YYREEE (reference sequence). V shed 1 base and J 6 bases; nucleotides not matched to a gene: 2. Here the CDR3 DNA reads TGTGCCAGCAGCTTGATACAGGGGGATGGCTACACCTTC. The encoded protein is CASSLIQGDGYTF.

This clone was detected a few times. V gene TRBV5-6 combines with J gene TRBJ2-3; 7 nucleotides line up with TRBD1. CDR3 length: 15 residues. The germline gives CDR1 SGHDT, CDR2 YYEEEE. The V gene end was trimmed by 3 bases and the J gene end by 6 bases; junction bases not matched to a gene: 10. CDR3 bases: TGTGCCAGCAGCTCCTTGGACAGGCCCCTCGATACGCAGTATTTT. It specifies CASSSLDRPLDTQYF.